This TCR beta chain was retrieved from a study of blood T cells in healthy people across ages. A second roughly 6 to 12 cycle PCR used barcoded and J-beta primers. TCRdb itself ran the 5' RACE reads through MiXCR, one entry per CDR3 protein. The sample holds about 1.5 million distinct CDR3 sequences, 35% to 45% seen once. This clonotype has only a few counts. As yet, its antigen is unknown. Germline trimming cut 3 bases from V and 2 bases from J; bases unmatched to any gene: 8. Germline V gives CDR1 KGHSH, CDR2 LQKENI. The CDR3 runs 16 residues. Study-wide findings and caveats: PBMCs were not sorted, which prevented a conclusive comparison of naive versus antigen-experienced cells.

The chain has TRBV18 and TRBJ2-5; 8 bases are a match to TRBD2. The sample was blood. This receptor was identified in a woman aged 18-29 years in good health. CDR3 in amino acids: CASSPLGAGAQETQYF. CDR3 sequence (DNA): TGTGCCAGCTCACCCCTAGGAGCGGGGGCACAAGAGACCCAGTACTTC. The whole variable domain, filled in from reference TRBV18 and TRBJ2-5, reads NAGVMQNPRHLVRRRGQEARLRCSPMKGHSHVYWYRQLPEEGLKFMVYLQKENIIDESGMPKERFSAEFPKEGPSILRIQQVVRGDSAAYFCASSPLGAGAQETQYFGPGTRLLVL.